These 25 T cell receptor beta chains were sequenced from one sample in a study of blood T cell repertoires in COVID-19. Sequencing used immunoSEQ multiplex PCR; TCRdb keeps in-frame clones, though not all of them. This sample has about 520,000 clones, with over 75% found just once. Specimen: peripheral blood. The receptors stem from a human donor in a cohort sampled during active COVID-19.

The V and J genes are TRBV5-1 and TRBJ1-1; 7 nucleotides align to TRBD1. Germline lookup yields CDR1 SGHRS and CDR2 YFSETQ. The trim removed 3 bases at V and 4 bases at J, leaving 3 bases unmatched. This CDR3 comprises 13 residues. The CDR3: CASSWRTGTEAFF. The CDR3 region has the DNA TGCGCCAGCAGCTGGAGGACAGGCACTGAAGCTTTCTTT.

J is TRBJ2-7 and V is TRBV7-9, with D possibly matching TRBD1 (6 bases). Germline-derived CDR1 and CDR2 are SEHNR and FQNEAQ (reference sequence). V was shortened by 2 bases and J by 5 bases, with 13 bases between the two germline ends. The CDR3 runs 14 residues. CDR3 coding DNA: TGTGCCAGCAGCTTAACAGGGAATTTCCACGAGCAGTACTTC. Amino acid sequence: CASSLTGNFHEQYF. The full variable domain, rest sourced from reference TRBV7-9 and TRBJ2-7, is DTGVSQNPRHKITKRGQNVTFRCDPISEHNRLYWYRQTLGQGPEFLTYFQNEAQLEKSRLLSDRFSAERPKGSFSTLEIQRTEQGDSAMYLCASSLTGNFHEQYFGPGTRLTVT.

The rearrangement uses TRBV28 and TRBJ2-3; 7 nucleotides match TRBD2. CDR1 is MDHEN and CDR2 is SYDVKM in the germline V gene. With V trimmed by 3 bases and J by 3 bases, 3 bases remained unmatched. The CDR3 covers 14 residues. As DNA, the CDR3 is TGTGCCAGCAGTTTGCAGGGAGGGACAGATACGCAGTATTTT. Encoded protein: CASSLQGGTDTQYF.

The chain joins TRBV29-1 to TRBJ2-1; D is perhaps TRBD2 (6 bases). The CDR3 totals 14 residues. V was shortened by 0 bases and J by 3 bases, with 9 bases between the two germline ends. CDR1 SQVTM and CDR2 ANQGSEA come from the germline V gene. DNA for the CDR3: TGCAGCGTTGAAGAACCGGGACTCTACAATGAGCAGTTCTTC. Translating it yields CSVEEPGLYNEQFF.

The genes are TRBV10-3 and TRBJ2-1, with TRBD2 identical over 7 bases. This CDR3 region has 16 residues. CDR1 is ENHRY and CDR2 is SYGVKD in the germline V gene. The J segment lost 3 bases and the V segment lost 3 bases, leaving 8 bases of the junction unmatched. The CDR3 sequence: CAISDHLGGSYNEQFF. CDR3 DNA sequence: TGTGCCATCAGTGACCACCTCGGCGGGAGCTACAATGAGCAGTTCTTC.

V and J are TRBV2 and TRBJ1-1; 8 bases are a match to TRBD1. The CDR3 length is 14 residues. Germline loops: CDR1 SNHLY, CDR2 FYNNEI. Trimming took 6 bases from V and 3 from J; bases not matched to a gene: 6. The CDR3 sequence is CASRVTGVDTEAFF. The CDR3 DNA sequence: TGTGCCAGCAGGGTGACAGGGGTAGACACTGAAGCTTTCTTT.

The chain recombines TRBV5-4 with TRBJ2-1; D is perhaps TRBD1 (6 bases). Per the germline V gene, CDR1 is SGHNT and CDR2 is YYREEE (reference sequence). V lost 4 bases and J 5 bases, leaving 16 bases between the germline ends. This CDR3 spans 15 amino acids. Here the CDR3 reads CASSPQGAGNNEQFF. CDR3 DNA sequence: TGTGCCAGCAGCCCACAGGGAGCCGGGAACAATGAGCAGTTCTTC.

This chain uses TRBV19 with TRBJ2-1, with D possibly TRBD2 on 7 matching bases. The germline V gene encodes CDR1 LNHDA and CDR2 SQIVND (reference sequence). The CDR3 sequence is 15 residues long. Trimming removed 5 bases from V and 8 bases from J, with 19 bases in between. The CDR3 nucleotides are TGTGCCAGTAGTTCTCGGACTAGGGGGGCCTATGAGCAGTTCTTC. Translating it yields CASSSRTRGAYEQFF.

The chain combines TRBV4-3 with TRBJ2-2, with D possibly matching TRBD2 (6 bases). Germline CDR1 reads LGHNA; CDR2 reads YSLEER. The CDR3 is made up of 16 amino acids. Trimming left V 1 base short and J 1 base short, with 10 bases between. The DNA of the CDR3 is TGCGCCAGCAGCCAAGGCCCCGGGAGGAACACCGGGGAGCTGTTTTTT. This gives the protein CASSQGPGRNTGELFF.

In this sample, this clone turned up a few times. V and J are TRBV2 and TRBJ1-6, with D tentatively TRBD1 (6 bases). The V gene lost 5 bases and the J gene lost 0 bases, with 14 bases spanning the gap. The CDR3 sequence is 17 residues long. From germline, CDR1 is SNHLY and CDR2 FYNNEI. DNA of the CDR3: TGTGCCAGCAGTAACACAGGGATGAGCTCCTATAATTCACCCCTCCACTTT. This codes for CASSNTGMSSYNSPLHF.

The chain carries TRBV11-2 and TRBJ2-7; 7 nucleotides match TRBD1. The trim removed 1 base at V and 3 bases at J, leaving 9 bases unmatched. This CDR3 is 16 amino acids long. From germline, CDR1 is SGHAT and CDR2 FQNNGV. CDR3 in amino acids: CASSLGGGQSFYEQYF. Here the CDR3 DNA reads TGTGCCAGCAGCTTAGGTGGGGGACAGTCCTTCTACGAGCAGTACTTC.

The J gene is TRBJ2-3, the V gene TRBV19, with TRBD2 matching over 9 bases. The trim removed 5 bases at V and 2 bases at J, leaving 8 bases unmatched. CDR1 is LNHDA, CDR2 SQIVND, per germline (reference sequence). The CDR3 spans 16 residues. The CDR3 spells CASSSSSGMITDTQYF. The DNA for the CDR3 is TGTGCCAGTAGTTCATCTAGCGGGATGATCACAGATACGCAGTATTTT.

V and J are TRBV30 and TRBJ1-4, with D perhaps TRBD1 (6 bases). The V and J ends lost 0 bases and 8 bases respectively, with 7 bases between them. The CDR3 consists of 12 residues. Germline V gene sequence: CDR1 GTSNPN, CDR2 SVGIG (reference sequence). CDR3 DNA sequence: TGTGCCTGGAGTGTCGGACAGGAAAAACTGTTTTTT. The encoded protein is CAWSVGQEKLFF.

The gene calls are TRBV18 and TRBJ1-1; TRBD1 agrees at 8 bases. The CDR3 runs 15 residues. V lost 3 bases and J lost 4; bases outside the gene matches: 7. CDR1 KGHSH and CDR2 LQKENI come from the germline V gene. CDR3 DNA: TGTGCCAGCTCACCCCTCCAGGGGGCGATCACTGAAGCTTTCTTT. Protein sequence: CASSPLQGAITEAFF.

The chain links TRBV5-1 to TRBJ2-3, with 12 bases fitting TRBD2. The V gene end was trimmed by 4 bases and the J gene end by 0 bases; junction bases not matched to a gene: 6. The CDR3 runs to 17 residues. From germline, CDR1 is SGHRS and CDR2 YFSETQ. CDR3 sequence: CASSILAGGRSTDTQYF. Here the CDR3 DNA reads TGCGCCAGCAGCATACTAGCGGGAGGCCGGAGCACAGATACGCAGTATTTT.

The chain is built from TRBV29-1 and TRBJ2-7; possibly TRBD1 for D (5 bases). The germline V gene encodes CDR1 SQVTM and CDR2 ANQGSEA. Trimming took 5 bases from V and 1 from J, leaving 9 bases between them. This CDR3 spans 12 amino acids. DNA for the CDR3: TGCAGCGTTAGGACAACTTCCTACGAGCAGTACTTC. Residues: CSVRTTSYEQYF.

The chain has TRBV5-1 and TRBJ2-3, with 10 bases matching TRBD2. The V segment lost 4 bases and the J segment 2 bases; nucleotides outside the gene matches: 7. Germline V CDR1 and CDR2: SGHRS, YFSETQ. CDR3 length: 16 amino acids. The CDR3 loop reads CASSRTSGGLTDTQYF. CDR3 DNA: TGCGCCAGCAGCAGGACTAGCGGCGGGCTCACAGATACGCAGTATTTT.

This chain joins TRBV19 and TRBJ2-1, with D possibly matching TRBD1 (6 bases). Trimming shortened V by 3 bases and J by 7 bases, and 19 bases separated the two germline ends. CDR1 is LNHDA and CDR2 is SQIVND in the germline V gene (reference sequence). The CDR3 is 16 residues long. CDR3 protein: CASSISSEGVKNEQFF. CDR3 nucleotide sequence: TGTGCCAGTAGTATCTCCAGCGAGGGGGTAAAGAATGAGCAGTTCTTC. Full variable domain (missing parts from reference TRBV19 and TRBJ2-1): DGGITQSPKYLFRKEGQNVTLSCEQNLNHDAMYWYRQDPGQGLRLIYYSQIVNDFQKGDIAEGYSVSREKKESFPLTVTSAQKNPTAFYLCASSISSEGVKNEQFFGPGTRLTVL.

This chain links TRBV7-2 with TRBJ2-1, with TRBD2 matching 8 bases. J lost 4 bases, V lost 1 base, and 3 bases had no gene match. The CDR3 spans 15 residues. Per the germline V gene, CDR1 is SGHTA and CDR2 is FQGNSA. The CDR3 region has the DNA TGTGCCAGCAGCTTAGGACTAGCGAGTTACAATGAGCAGTTCTTC. This translates into CASSLGLASYNEQFF.

The chain employs TRBV5-5 and TRBJ1-1, with D unclear. This CDR3 contains 13 residues. The germline V gene has CDR1 SGHKS and CDR2 YYEKEE (reference sequence). Deletions cut 2 bases from V and 1 base from J, with 6 bases between. CDR3 in amino acids: CASSLLGNTEAFF. CDR3 bases: TGTGCCAGCAGCTTACTAGGGAACACTGAAGCTTTCTTT.

This clone was detected ten times or more. The genes are TRBV19 and TRBJ1-5; D gene ambiguous. From germline, CDR1 is LNHDA and CDR2 SQIVND (reference sequence). This CDR3 contains 15 residues. V was trimmed by 3 bases and J by 0 bases, leaving 9 bases between them. This chain's CDR3 is CASSMRRASNQPQHF. CDR3 sequence (DNA): TGTGCCAGTAGTATGCGGCGAGCTAGCAATCAGCCCCAGCATTTT.

This chain links TRBV7-2 with TRBJ1-3, with unresolved D. The V gene's germline CDR1 is SGHTA and CDR2 FQGNSA. The CDR3 has 14 amino acids. V was clipped by 0 bases and J by 10 bases, with 13 bases between them. The CDR3 DNA is TGTGCCAGCAGCTTAGCGGGCTCAGGAAGAACCATATATTTT. Protein sequence: CASSLAGSGRTIYF.

The chain combines TRBV4-1 with TRBJ2-7, with 11 bases aligning to TRBD2. Germline lookup yields CDR1 MGHRA and CDR2 YSYEKL. V shed 4 bases, J shed 1 base, and the junction held 6 bases outside the gene matches. The CDR3 is made up of 16 amino acids. The CDR3 region is CASSLEGTSGSYEQYF. DNA of the CDR3: TGCGCCAGCAGCCTAGAGGGGACTAGCGGTTCCTACGAGCAGTACTTC.

V gene TRBV6-5 combines with J gene TRBJ1-4, with a possible D match to TRBD1 (5 bases). The V gene lost 3 bases and the J gene lost 4 bases, with 12 bases spanning the gap. CDR1 and CDR2 from the germline V gene are MNHEY and SVGAGI. The CDR3 is made up of 15 amino acids. The CDR3 DNA reads as TGTGCCAGCAGTTATATCGACAGAGTTAATGAAAAACTGTTTTTT. It is translated as CASSYIDRVNEKLFF.

The chain uses TRBV28 and TRBJ1-5; 9 nucleotides line up with TRBD1. The CDR3 loop spans 14 amino acids. V lost 7 bases to trimming and J lost 8 bases; unmatched junction nucleotides: 9. Germline-derived CDR1 and CDR2 are MDHEN and SYDVKM. The CDR3 DNA is TGTGCCAGCACAATATTACAGGGGGCCGAGCCCCAGCATTTT. Protein sequence: CASTILQGAEPQHF.